This TCR beta chain was recorded in a study of identical twins. The CDR3 is 18 residues long. CDR1 is KGHSH, CDR2 LQKENI, per germline. V lost 0 bases and J lost 3; bases outside the gene matches: 5. Using its own MiXCR run on the 5' RACE reads, TCRdb lists one record per CDR3 protein. Of 510,000 or so distinct CDR3 sequences in the sample, approximately 14% were seen once. Separately, the same data were catalogued under a study of yellow fever vaccine responses in identical twins.

The receptor was derived from a woman aged 18-29 years in good health. The chain uses TRBV18 and TRBJ2-6, with 10 nucleotides matching TRBD1. The sample consisted of CD4+ T cells sorted from blood. As DNA, the CDR3 is TGTGCCAGCTCACCACCGAGACAGGGGGCTTATGGGGCCAACGTCCTGACTTTC. It translates to CASSPPRQGAYGANVLTF. The whole variable domain, remainder taken from reference TRBV18 and TRBJ2-6, is NAGVMQNPRHLVRRRGQEARLRCSPMKGHSHVYWYRQLPEEGLKFMVYLQKENIIDESGMPKERFSAEFPKEGPSILRIQQVVRGDSAAYFCASSPPRQGAYGANVLTFGAGSRLTVL.